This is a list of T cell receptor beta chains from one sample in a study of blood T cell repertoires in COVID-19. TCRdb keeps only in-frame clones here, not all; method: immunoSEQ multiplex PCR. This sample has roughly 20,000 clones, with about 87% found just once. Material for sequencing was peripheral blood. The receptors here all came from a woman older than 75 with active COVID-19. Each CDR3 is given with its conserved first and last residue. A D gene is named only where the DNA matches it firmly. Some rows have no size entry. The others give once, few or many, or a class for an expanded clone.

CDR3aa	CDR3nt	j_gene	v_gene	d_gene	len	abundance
CSAKYEDTIYF	TGCAGTGCCAAGTACGAGGACACCATATATTTT	TRBJ1-3	TRBV20-1	.	11	.
CASSQDRAATEAFF	TGTGCCAGCAGCCAAGACAGGGCGGCCACTGAAGCTTTCTTT	TRBJ1-1	TRBV4-2	.	14	once
CASSLGEQDTNNEKLFF	TGTGCCAGCAGCTTAGGGGAACAGGACACTAATAATGAAAAACTGTTTTTT	TRBJ1-4	TRBV7-9	.	17	few
CASSSPGIEKLFF	TGCGCCAGCAGCTCCCCGGGGATTGAAAAACTGTTTTTT	TRBJ1-4	TRBV5-1	.	13	.
CASSLTGGDYYGYTF	TGTGCCAGTAGTCTGACAGGGGGCGACTACTATGGCTACACCTTC	TRBJ1-2	TRBV19	TRBD1	15	.
CASNPGGRRETQYF	TGTGCCAGCAACCCGGGGGGGCGAAGAGAGACCCAGTACTTC	TRBJ2-5	TRBV6-5	TRBD2	14	.
CASQVPGRTGELFF	TGTGCCAGCCAGGTGCCGGGAAGGACCGGGGAGCTGTTTTTT	TRBJ2-2	TRBV7-3	.	14	.
CASSLGQPSEQYF	TGTGCCAGCAGTTTGGGACAGCCCAGCGAGCAGTACTTC	TRBJ2-7	TRBV6-5	TRBD1	13	.
CASSWRTSGEETQYF	TGCGCCAGCAGCTGGCGGACTAGCGGGGAGGAGACCCAGTACTTC	TRBJ2-5	TRBV5-1	TRBD2	15	.
CATSDLQRLAGRTQETQYF	TGTGCCACCAGTGATTTGCAAAGGCTAGCGGGGAGGACTCAAGAGACCCAGTACTTC	TRBJ2-5	TRBV24-1	TRBD2	19	.
CASSFPGGTEAFF	TGTGCCAGCAGCTTCCCTGGGGGGACTGAAGCTTTCTTT	TRBJ1-1	TRBV5-4	.	13	.
CASSTGTSGVETQYF	TGTGCCAGTAGTACCGGGACTAGCGGGGTAGAGACCCAGTACTTC	TRBJ2-5	TRBV19	TRBD2	15	.
CAISPDGGSYEQYF	TGTGCCATCAGTCCCGACGGGGGATCCTACGAGCAGTACTTC	TRBJ2-7	TRBV10-3	.	14	.
CASSLAQGNSPLHF	TGTGCCAGCAGCTTAGCTCAGGGGAATTCACCCCTCCACTTT	TRBJ1-6	TRBV7-9	.	14	.
CSVDPGGATEAFF	TGCAGCGTTGACCCTGGGGGGGCCACTGAAGCTTTCTTT	TRBJ1-1	TRBV29-1	.	13	.
CASSPPGVGGNTIYF	TGTGCCAGCAGCCCCCCCGGGGTAGGGGGAAACACCATATATTTT	TRBJ1-3	TRBV7-9	.	15	.
CASSPLQGTNTEAFF	TGCGCCAGCAGCCCACTACAGGGCACGAACACTGAAGCTTTCTTT	TRBJ1-1	TRBV5-1	.	15	.